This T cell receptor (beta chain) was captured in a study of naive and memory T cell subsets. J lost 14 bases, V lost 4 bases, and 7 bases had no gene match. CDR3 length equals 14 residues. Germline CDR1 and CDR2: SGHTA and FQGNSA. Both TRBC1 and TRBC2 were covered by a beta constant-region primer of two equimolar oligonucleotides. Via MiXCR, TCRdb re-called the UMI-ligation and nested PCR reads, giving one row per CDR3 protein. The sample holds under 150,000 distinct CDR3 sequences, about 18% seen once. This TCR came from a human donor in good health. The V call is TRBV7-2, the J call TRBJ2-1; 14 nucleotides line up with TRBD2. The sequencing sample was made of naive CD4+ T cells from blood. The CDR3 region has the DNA TGTGCCAGCAGCTCAGGGACTAGCGGGAGTAAAAAGTTCTTC. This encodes CASSSGTSGSKKFF.